Below are 27 T cell receptor beta chains sequenced from a single sample in a study of shared clonotypes between healthy human individuals. Sequencing was performed with immunoSEQ multiplex PCR; in TCRdb, only in-frame clones are kept and a portion is missing. Of under 750,000 clones listed, roughly two thirds are singletons. The specimen was memory CD4+ T cells sorted from blood. Documented subset: CD45RA-negative fraction. These receptors all come from a woman in her 30s in good health.

In this sample, this clone turned up a few times. The chain employs TRBV6-6 and TRBJ2-3, with 9 positions matching TRBD2. Germline V gene sequence: CDR1 MNHNY, CDR2 SVGAGI (reference sequence). The ends lost 6 bases at V and 0 bases at J; junction bases unmatched: 1. CDR3 length: 14 residues. CDR3 bases: TGTGCCAGCAGAGCGGGAGGAAGCACAGATACGCAGTATTTT. Residues: CASRAGGSTDTQYF.

The rearrangement joins TRBV19 to TRBJ1-2; TRBD1 agrees at 7 bases. There are 16 residues in the CDR3. The J segment lost 4 bases and the V segment lost 2 bases, leaving 10 bases of the junction unmatched. The V gene's germline CDR1 is LNHDA and CDR2 SQIVND (reference sequence). The CDR3 DNA is TGTGCCAGTAGTATAACCTCCGGGACAGAAAGCTATGGCTACACCTTC. It encodes CASSITSGTESYGYTF. Based on the CDR3 plus reference TRBV19 and TRBJ1-2, the full variable domain is DGGITQSPKYLFRKEGQNVTLSCEQNLNHDAMYWYRQDPGQGLRLIYYSQIVNDFQKGDIAEGYSVSREKKESFPLTVTSAQKNPTAFYLCASSITSGTESYGYTFGSGTRLTVV.

This clone was counted a few times. The J gene is TRBJ1-2, the V gene TRBV10-3, with D unresolved. This CDR3 contains 16 residues. Looked up from germline, CDR1 is ENHRY and CDR2 is SYGVKD. V lost 3 bases, J lost 0 bases, and 14 bases lay in between. The CDR3 nucleotides read TGTGCCATCAGTGATCACCGAGGACTAACTAACTATGGCTACACCTTC. As protein: CAISDHRGLTNYGYTF.

The chain has TRBV11-2 and TRBJ2-3; D is uncertain. CDR1 and CDR2 from the germline V gene are SGHAT and FQNNGV. Trimming left V 1 base short and J 0 bases short, with 8 bases between. This CDR3 comprises 15 residues. The CDR3 sequence: CASSLAGYSTDTQYF. For the CDR3, the DNA is TGTGCCAGCAGCTTAGCCGGATACAGCACAGATACGCAGTATTTT.

This rearrangement joins TRBV7-9 to TRBJ2-5; 8 bases line up with TRBD1. CDR3 length: 16 residues. CDR1 is SEHNR and CDR2 is FQNEAQ in the germline V gene (reference sequence). Unmatched junction bases numbered 11, after V lost 1 base and J lost 7 bases. The CDR3 DNA reads TGTGCCAGCAGCTTAGACGTACAGGGGGGTTCAGGGACCCAGTACTTC. Protein: CASSLDVQGGSGTQYF.

V usage is TRBV19 and J usage is TRBJ1-5, with D perhaps matching TRBD1 (6 bases). The CDR3 consists of 15 residues. CDR1 and CDR2 from the germline V gene are LNHDA and SQIVND (reference sequence). The V end was cut by 3 bases, the J end by 7 bases, with 16 bases between. The CDR3 bases are TGTGCCAGTAGTATCACGGGACAAGTAACCCAGCCCCAGCATTTT. Encoded protein: CASSITGQVTQPQHF.

In its sample, this clone was seen many times. The V call is TRBV28, the J call TRBJ2-5; possibly TRBD2 for D (8 bases). Per the germline V gene, CDR1 is MDHEN and CDR2 is SYDVKM. With 3 bases removed from V and 6 bases from J, the gap between germline ends came to 20 bases. The CDR3 is 16 residues long. This CDR3 reads CASSFREGRGAKTQYF. The CDR3 nucleotides are TGTGCCAGCAGTTTCCGGGAGGGCAGGGGGGCGAAGACCCAGTACTTC.

The chain employs TRBV27 and TRBJ2-7; TRBD1 or TRBD2 may be the D gene (5 bases each). CDR3 size: 17 residues. Germline CDR1 and CDR2: MNHEY and SMNVEV (reference sequence). Deletions cut 2 bases from V and 3 bases from J, with 20 bases between. CDR3 sequence: CASSLGITGTDLYEQYF. The CDR3, as DNA: TGTGCCAGCAGTTTAGGAATAACCGGGACGGATCTCTACGAGCAGTACTTC.

CDR3 sequence: CASSFSYSFPDTGELFF. The CDR3 DNA reads TGTGCCAGCAGCTTTTCCTACAGTTTCCCGGACACCGGGGAGCTGTTTTTT. This chain joins TRBV11-2 and TRBJ2-2; unclear D gene. From germline, CDR1 is SGHAT and CDR2 FQNNGV. Trimming stripped 3 bases from V and 3 bases from J, with 17 bases between. The CDR3 loop spans 17 amino acids.

The V and J genes are TRBV5-1 and TRBJ1-1; a possible D gene is TRBD1 (5 bases). V was trimmed by 4 bases and J by 4 bases, leaving 17 bases between them. CDR1 and CDR2 (germline): SGHRS, YFSETQ. CDR3 length: 15 residues. The CDR3: CASSGGDLRSTEAFF. The CDR3 DNA sequence: TGCGCCAGCAGCGGGGGGGACCTCCGGAGCACTGAAGCTTTCTTT.

V and J are TRBV5-1 and TRBJ2-5, with 7 bases lining up with TRBD1. The ends lost 2 bases at V and 1 base at J; junction bases unmatched: 5. This CDR3 is 15 amino acids long. Germline V gives CDR1 SGHRS, CDR2 YFSETQ. The CDR3 coding sequence is TGCGCCAGCAGCTTTCAGGGGGAAGGCCAAGAGACCCAGTACTTC. Its translation is CASSFQGEGQETQYF.

The chain links TRBV2 to TRBJ2-7, with 9 bases that match TRBD1. CDR3 length: 14 residues. CDR1 is SNHLY and CDR2 is FYNNEI in the germline V gene. Trimming at V came to 4 bases and at J to 0 bases, leaving 1 base not matched to a gene. The CDR3 region is CASSGQGGSYEQYF. CDR3 sequence (DNA): TGTGCCAGCAGTGGACAGGGGGGCTCCTACGAGCAGTACTTC.

This clone came up many times. This same CDR3 is encoded by further DNA sequences in the sample. This rearrangement joins TRBV2 to TRBJ2-5, with 9 bases identical to TRBD1. Germline V gene lookup returns CDR1 SNHLY and CDR2 FYNNEI. The V segment lost 6 bases and the J segment 5 bases; nucleotides outside the gene matches: 1. The CDR3 has 12 amino acids. CDR3 protein: CASRGQGETQYF. The CDR3 coding sequence is TGTGCCAGCAGAGGACAGGGGGAGACCCAGTACTTC.

J is TRBJ2-1 and V is TRBV29-1, with a tentative D call TRBD2 (5 bases). Trimming pared 6 bases from V and 0 bases from J, leaving 15 bases between. This CDR3 has 15 amino acids. Germline CDR1 SQVTM, CDR2 ANQGSEA. CDR3 DNA sequence: TGCAGCGTCGCGGGCCTCTACGGCTCCTACAATGAGCAGTTCTTC. Translation: CSVAGLYGSYNEQFF.

The V call is TRBV6-4, the J call TRBJ1-1, with D possibly TRBD1 on 6 matching bases. This CDR3 comprises 17 residues. The germline V and J ends were trimmed by 6 bases and 1 base, with 21 bases remaining between them. Per the germline V gene, CDR1 is MRHNA and CDR2 is SNTAGT. The CDR3 loop reads CASRILGGPRRNTEAFF. As DNA, the CDR3 is TGTGCCAGCAGGATTCTTGGGGGCCCCAGGAGGAACACTGAAGCTTTCTTT.

This chain uses TRBV7-3 with TRBJ2-5; D unclear. CDR3 size: 13 residues. The V end was cut by 2 bases, the J end by 2 bases, with 6 bases between. Germline CDR1 is SGHTA and CDR2 is FQGTGA. The CDR3 DNA is TGTGCCAGCAGCTTAGGGGATCAAGAGACCCAGTACTTC. As protein: CASSLGDQETQYF.

Details on this clone: This likely stems from a read error, as it lies one base from a far larger clone. J is TRBJ2-1 and V is TRBV5-8, with D possibly being TRBD1 (5 bases). Germline CDR1 is SGHTS and CDR2 is YDEGEE. Between the trimmed V and J ends, which lost 0 bases and 3 bases, there was a span of 7 bases. The CDR3 is 14 amino acids. CDR3 in DNA: TGTGCCAGCAGCTTGGTAAGGGGCTACAATGAGCAGTTCTTC. This gives the protein CASSLVRGYNEQFF. Filled out from reference TRBV5-8 and TRBJ2-1, the complete variable domain reads EAGVTQSPTHLIKTRGQQATLRCSPISGHTSVYWYQQALGLGLQFLLWYDEGEERNRGNFPPRFSGRQFPNYSSELNVNALELEDSALYLCASSLVRGYNEQFFGPGTRLTVL.

The V and J genes are TRBV11-2 and TRBJ1-1; no definite D call. The CDR3 runs 15 residues. Germline V gene sequence: CDR1 SGHAT, CDR2 FQNNGV. The germline V and J ends were trimmed by 5 bases and 0 bases, with 13 bases remaining between them. The CDR3 loop reads CASSLHTGMNTEAFF. CDR3 DNA sequence: TGTGCCAGCAGCCTCCACACCGGCATGAACACTGAAGCTTTCTTT.

The chain recombines TRBV6-5 with TRBJ2-7; D possibly uses TRBD1 or TRBD2 (6 bases each). The germline gives CDR1 MNHEY, CDR2 SVGAGI. The CDR3 contains 13 residues. Trimming shortened V by 6 bases and J by 7 bases, and 16 bases separated the two germline ends. Here the CDR3 DNA reads TGTGCCAGCAGGGGAACAGGGAGGTGGGAGCAGTACTTC. It codes for CASRGTGRWEQYF.

As regards this clone: This sample also contains other DNA sequences that code for the same CDR3. The chain couples TRBV28 to TRBJ1-1, with TRBD1 matching over 7 bases. Germline CDR1 is MDHEN and CDR2 is SYDVKM. The CDR3 has 15 amino acids. The V and J ends lost 1 base and 1 base, in that order; junction bases with no gene match: 3. In DNA, the CDR3 is TGTGCCAGCAGTTTATCCACAGGGGCGAACACTGAAGCTTTCTTT. Translated: CASSLSTGANTEAFF.

The chain uses TRBV19 and TRBJ2-2; TRBD2 matches 10 bases. CDR1 is LNHDA, CDR2 SQIVND, per germline (reference sequence). The CDR3 has 15 residues. With 6 bases clipped from V and 1 base from J, the junction kept 2 bases outside the gene matches. The CDR3 loop is CASRKREGNTGELFF. The CDR3 DNA reads TGTGCCAGTAGAAAGCGGGAGGGGAACACCGGGGAGCTGTTTTTT.

As to this clone: This sample includes further DNA sequences coding for the same CDR3. The rearrangement uses TRBV28 and TRBJ2-7, with 14 bases identical to TRBD2. Germline CDR1 reads MDHEN; CDR2 reads SYDVKM. Losses at the gene ends were 5 bases for V and 9 bases for J; bases not matched to a gene: 15. This CDR3 contains 17 residues. Here the CDR3 DNA reads TGTGCCAGCAGTAGTAGGGGACAGAGACTAGCGGGAGGGGTGCAGTACTTC. This codes for CASSSRGQRLAGGVQYF.

This chain connects TRBV7-3 to TRBJ2-1, with a tentative D call TRBD2 (6 bases). V lost 1 base and J 8 bases, leaving 12 bases between the germline ends. The CDR3 contains 14 residues. Germline CDR1 is SGHTA and CDR2 is FQGTGA. This CDR3 is CASSLSGNVDEQFF. CDR3 in DNA: TGTGCCAGCAGCTTAAGCGGGAACGTCGATGAGCAGTTCTTC.

This chain uses TRBV15 with TRBJ2-3; D may correspond to TRBD1 or TRBD2 (5 bases each). Deletions cut 8 bases from V and 4 bases from J, with 16 bases between. The germline CDR1 and CDR2 sequences are LNHNV and YYDKDF (reference sequence). This CDR3 region has 14 residues. DNA of the CDR3: TGTGCCACCGTGGGACGTGACAGTGCAGATACGCAGTATTTT. Translation gives CATVGRDSADTQYF.

The chain couples TRBV30 to TRBJ2-2; TRBD1 might be the D (6 bases). Germline V CDR1 and CDR2: GTSNPN, SVGIG (reference sequence). V was shortened by 3 bases and J by 9 bases, with 14 bases between the two germline ends. CDR3 length equals 13 residues. For the CDR3, the DNA is TGTGCCTGGAGCCCAGGGGTTACCCGGGAGCTGTTTTTT. Translating it yields CAWSPGVTRELFF.

The CDR3 loop reads CASSPPTGRPYNEQFF. CDR3 DNA: TGTGCCAGCTCACCACCGACCGGCCGGCCCTACAATGAGCAGTTCTTC. The V and J genes are TRBV18 and TRBJ2-1; D unclear. V was shortened by 0 bases and J by 2 bases, with 11 bases between the two germline ends. Germline V gene lookup returns CDR1 KGHSH and CDR2 LQKENI. CDR3 size: 16 residues. Variable domain in full (rest from reference TRBV18 and TRBJ2-1): NAGVMQNPRHLVRRRGQEARLRCSPMKGHSHVYWYRQLPEEGLKFMVYLQKENIIDESGMPKERFSAEFPKEGPSILRIQQVVRGDSAAYFCASSPPTGRPYNEQFFGPGTRLTVL.

The J gene is TRBJ2-2, the V gene TRBV7-9; 7 nucleotides match TRBD2. CDR1 SEHNR and CDR2 FQNEAQ come from the germline V gene (reference sequence). Germline trimming cut 7 bases from V and 5 bases from J; bases unmatched to any gene: 7. There are 14 residues in the CDR3. For the CDR3, the DNA is TGTGCCAGCAAAGGCGGGAGCGATACCGGGGAGCTGTTTTTT. Translated, it gives CASKGGSDTGELFF.